These 15 T cell receptor beta chains were all obtained from the same sample, sequenced in a study of shared clonotypes between healthy human individuals. Profiled with immunoSEQ multiplex PCR; TCRdb holds only in-frame clones, not every one. Among about 2 million clones listed, roughly 95% were seen once. It was CD45RO-negative cells, positively selected for CCR7, that made up naive CD8 cells, with terminally differentiated effector memory CD45RA+ cells excluded. The sequencing sample was made of naive CD8+ T cells sorted from blood. The receptors were sampled from a man younger than 30 in good health.

With respect to this clone: At the DNA level, this CDR3 is encoded by other sequences in the same sample as well. The J gene is TRBJ2-5, the V gene TRBV27; D is unresolved. V lost 0 bases to trimming and J lost 1 base, with 3 bases between them. CDR1 is MNHEY, CDR2 SMNVEV, per germline (reference sequence). The CDR3 length is 13 residues. CDR3 coding DNA: TGTGCCAGCAGTTTATCACTCCAAGAGACCCAGTACTTC. Protein sequence: CASSLSLQETQYF.

Regarding this clone: In the same sample, other DNA sequences code for this CDR3. The chain joins TRBV9 to TRBJ2-7; weak D call: TRBD1 (5 bases). Germline V gene sequence: CDR1 SGDLS, CDR2 YYNGEE. Trimming cost V 0 bases and J 2 bases, with 9 bases left between them. The CDR3 is made up of 14 amino acids. The CDR3 region has the DNA TGTGCCAGCAGCGTAGGGGGCTGGGCCTACGAGCAGTACTTC. Protein sequence: CASSVGGWAYEQYF.

The V and J genes are TRBV28 and TRBJ2-1; D is uncertain. Germline V gives CDR1 MDHEN, CDR2 SYDVKM. CDR3 length: 17 residues. V was cut by 3 bases and J by 4 bases, with 19 bases left in between. CDR3 residues: CASSFFGSDGYYNEQFF. The CDR3 nucleotides are TGTGCCAGCAGTTTTTTTGGTTCAGATGGGTATTACAATGAGCAGTTCTTC.

The CDR3: CASSWGLAGEKIEQFF. CDR3 coding DNA: TGCGCCAGCAGCTGGGGACTAGCGGGAGAGAAAATTGAGCAGTTCTTC. V and J are TRBV5-1 and TRBJ2-1; 14 bases are shared with TRBD2. From germline, CDR1 is SGHRS and CDR2 YFSETQ. The CDR3 is 16 residues long. V lost 3 bases and J lost 9; bases outside the gene matches: 8.

This clone was seen once. V and J are TRBV6-5 and TRBJ2-7, with D unresolved. Trimming removed 4 bases from V and 2 bases from J, with 12 bases in between. The V gene's germline CDR1 is MNHEY and CDR2 SVGAGI. This CDR3 spans 14 amino acids. The CDR3 DNA reads TGTGCCAGCAGTTCGGCGTTCTCTACCTACGAGCAGTACTTC. Translated: CASSSAFSTYEQYF.

The J gene is TRBJ2-3, the V gene TRBV28; the D gene is possibly TRBD1 (6 bases). The CDR3 is 13 amino acids. V lost 3 bases and J 3 bases, leaving 7 bases between the germline ends. Germline V gene lookup returns CDR1 MDHEN and CDR2 SYDVKM. In nucleotides, the CDR3 is TGTGCCAGCAGTTTTCAGGGGACAGATACGCAGTATTTT. It encodes CASSFQGTDTQYF.

J is TRBJ2-5 and V is TRBV27; the match to TRBD2 covers 10 bases. In germline, CDR1 is MNHEY, CDR2 SMNVEV (reference sequence). V was pared by 5 bases and J by 2 bases, with 8 bases of the junction left unmatched. The CDR3 has 16 residues. CDR3 loop: CASSTWGLAPQETQYF. The CDR3 nucleotides are TGTGCCAGCAGTACCTGGGGACTAGCGCCTCAAGAGACCCAGTACTTC.

V gene TRBV11-2 combines with J gene TRBJ2-3; 7 nucleotides align to TRBD2. The CDR3 is 17 residues long. Germline CDR1 SGHAT, CDR2 FQNNGV. V dropped 2 bases and J dropped 5; count of bases not matched to a gene: 13. CDR3 sequence (DNA): TGTGCCAGCAGCTTACTCTCCGGACTAGAAACCTTAGATACGCAGTATTTT. This codes for CASSLLSGLETLDTQYF.

This chain uses TRBV7-9 with TRBJ2-2, with no clear D. The CDR3 runs 13 residues. Trimming cost V 2 bases and J 6 bases, with 7 bases left between them. Germline values: CDR1 SEHNR, CDR2 FQNEAQ (reference sequence). In DNA form, the CDR3 reads TGTGCCAGCAGCTTATCGGTGGCCGGGGAGCTGTTTTTT. It encodes CASSLSVAGELFF.

The chain couples TRBV4-1 to TRBJ2-5, with 10 bases that match TRBD2. Losses at the gene ends were 4 bases for V and 4 bases for J; bases not matched to a gene: 6. The CDR3 consists of 15 residues. The germline CDR1 and CDR2 sequences are MGHRA and YSYEKL. CDR3 DNA: TGCGCCAGCAGCCCTCTAGCGGGAGCGGGAGAGACCCAGTACTTC. It translates to CASSPLAGAGETQYF.

The chain links TRBV7-9 to TRBJ2-4; tentative D call: TRBD1 (5 bases). With 7 bases removed from V and 8 bases from J, the gap between germline ends came to 15 bases. CDR1 is SEHNR, CDR2 FQNEAQ, per germline (reference sequence). This CDR3 has 13 residues. CDR3 DNA sequence: TGTGCCAGCACGCCGTGGGGCGGCGACATTCAGTACTTC. Translating it yields CASTPWGGDIQYF.

This chain connects TRBV27 to TRBJ2-1; 8 positions agree with TRBD2. V was pared by 5 bases and J by 10 bases, with 10 bases of the junction left unmatched. CDR1 is MNHEY and CDR2 is SMNVEV in the germline V gene (reference sequence). This CDR3 has 14 residues. CDR3 nucleotide sequence: TGTGCCAGCAGTCCAGGACTAGCTGGGGAGGAGCAGTTCTTC. As protein: CASSPGLAGEEQFF.

This rearrangement joins TRBV7-9 to TRBJ2-3; 15 positions agree with TRBD2. The CDR3 spans 17 residues. J lost 4 bases, V lost 5 bases, and 7 bases had no gene match. Germline assignment: CDR1 SEHNR and CDR2 FQNEAQ (reference sequence). The CDR3: CASSTRTSGRASDTQYF. The CDR3 DNA reads as TGTGCCAGCAGCACCCGGACTAGCGGGAGGGCCTCAGATACGCAGTATTTT.

The V gene is TRBV30, the J gene TRBJ2-1; TRBD2 matches at 7 bases. CDR3 length equals 14 residues. The junction had 9 bases not matched to a gene; V was cut back by 0 bases and J by 10 bases. The germline V gene encodes CDR1 GTSNPN and CDR2 SVGIG (reference sequence). CDR3 protein: CAWSVGAGVGEQFF. The CDR3 nucleotides read TGTGCCTGGAGTGTAGGTGCGGGAGTCGGCGAGCAGTTCTTC.

V is TRBV7-9 and J is TRBJ2-7, with D perhaps assigned TRBD1 or TRBD2 (5 bases each). In germline, CDR1 is SEHNR, CDR2 FQNEAQ (reference sequence). Trimming left V 5 bases short and J 7 bases short, with 18 bases between. The CDR3 sequence is 14 residues long. CDR3 nucleotide sequence: TGTGCCAGCAGCCCCGACAGAGGGGTGTTTGAGCAGTACTTC. Translated, it gives CASSPDRGVFEQYF.